One and the same sample provided the 12 T cell receptor beta chains below, sequenced in a study. TCRdb analysed the RT-PCR reads with MiXCR anew, one entry per CDR3 protein. The table has around 700,000 distinct CDR3 sequences, 14% seen once; the top ten hold just over 3.5%. The material sequenced was memory CD4+ T cells from blood. The receptors derive from a female donor in good health, serving as a healthy control.

Many counts were recorded for this clonotype. The chain is built from TRBV5-1 and TRBJ2-3, with 10 bases lining up with TRBD2. V was pared by 5 bases and J by 5 bases, with 11 bases of the junction left unmatched. The germline V gene has CDR1 SGHRS and CDR2 YFSETQ. This CDR3 has 16 amino acids. The CDR3 DNA follows: TGCGCCAGCAGTCAGGGACTAGCGCCAAAAGGAGATACGCAGTATTTT. The encoded protein is CASSQGLAPKGDTQYF.

As DNA, the CDR3 is TGCAGTGCAGACAGGGATCCGAACACTGAAGCTTTCTTT. It codes for CSADRDPNTEAFF. The chain joins TRBV20-1 to TRBJ1-1, with 7 bases matching TRBD1. V gave up 6 bases and J gave up 1 base; unmatched junction bases: 5. CDR3 length: 13 residues. The germline gives CDR1 DFQATT, CDR2 SNEGSKA (reference sequence).

This clonotype turned up a few times. The chain has TRBV29-1 and TRBJ2-5, with D possibly matching TRBD2 (6 bases). CDR1 and CDR2 from the germline V gene are SQVTM and ANQGSEA. The CDR3 spans 12 residues. V was trimmed by 4 bases and J by 4 bases, leaving 10 bases between them. DNA of the CDR3: TGCAGCGTTGTTGTGGGGGGAGAGACCCAGTACTTC. It encodes CSVVVGGETQYF.

The V call is TRBV15, the J call TRBJ1-1; TRBD1 matches 10 bases. The CDR3 has 16 amino acids. The junction had 8 bases not matched to a gene; V was cut back by 1 base and J by 6 bases. CDR1 is LNHNV, CDR2 YYDKDF, per germline (reference sequence). The CDR3 here is CATSRGTGQGIPEAFF. CDR3 bases: TGTGCCACCAGCAGAGGAACGGGACAGGGGATACCTGAAGCTTTCTTT.

This clonotype was observed many times. J is TRBJ2-1 and V is TRBV28, with a possible D match to TRBD1 (6 bases). From germline, CDR1 is MDHEN and CDR2 SYDVKM. V was trimmed by 6 bases and J by 3 bases, leaving 12 bases between them. The length of the CDR3 is 14 residues. The CDR3 nucleotides read TGTGCCAGCAGCCGGGACAACCGCTACAATGAGCAGTTCTTC. Translated: CASSRDNRYNEQFF.

The rearrangement joins TRBV6-1 to TRBJ2-3; D is ambiguous. CDR1 is MNHNS, CDR2 SASEGT, per germline. CDR3 length equals 13 residues. V was shortened by 9 bases and J by 0 bases, with 10 bases between the two germline ends. The CDR3 here is CASQDGSTDTQYF. The CDR3 DNA reads as TGTGCCAGTCAGGATGGGAGCACAGATACGCAGTATTTT.

This clonotype has a count of ten or more. The V and J genes are TRBV20-1 and TRBJ1-6; 7 nucleotides line up with TRBD1. Germline V lookup: CDR1 DFQATT, CDR2 SNEGSKA (reference sequence). V dropped 6 bases and J dropped 7; count of bases not matched to a gene: 12. The CDR3 sequence is 15 residues long. The CDR3 region has the DNA TGCAGTGCGGCCCAGACAGGGAAAAAGAATTCACCCCTCCACTTT. As protein: CSAAQTGKKNSPLHF.

This clonotype was found a few times. This chain links TRBV3-1 with TRBJ1-1, with D possibly TRBD1 on 6 matching bases. The CDR3 is made up of 16 amino acids. Looked up from germline, CDR1 is LGHDT and CDR2 is YNNKEL (reference sequence). Trimming stripped 3 bases from V and 1 base from J, with 15 bases between. The CDR3 loop reads CASSHWADRSNTEAFF. For the CDR3, the DNA is TGTGCCAGCAGCCACTGGGCGGACAGATCGAACACTGAAGCTTTCTTT.

Only a few counts were recorded for this clonotype. The V call is TRBV20-1, the J call TRBJ2-7; tentatively, D is TRBD2 (6 bases). The length of the CDR3 is 15 residues. CDR1 is DFQATT and CDR2 is SNEGSKA in the germline V gene (reference sequence). V lost 6 bases to trimming and J lost 2 bases, with 20 bases between them. The CDR3 DNA reads as TGCAGTGCCACGTTAAGCGCGGGACGCACCTACGAGCAGTACTTC. It translates to CSATLSAGRTYEQYF.

The V call is TRBV29-1, the J call TRBJ2-4, with 9 bases fitting TRBD1. This CDR3 has 12 amino acids. The J segment lost 16 bases and the V segment lost 5 bases, leaving 12 bases of the junction unmatched. Germline CDR1 is SQVTM and CDR2 is ANQGSEA. The CDR3 DNA reads TGCAGCGTTTCCGAGGGACAGGGAATGGGATACTTC. Residues: CSVSEGQGMGYF.

This clonotype was recorded many times. The CDR3 reads CAIRDLETQYF. The CDR3 bases are TGTGCCATCAGGGATTTGGAGACCCAGTACTTC. J is TRBJ2-5 and V is TRBV10-3; D is uncertain. The CDR3 consists of 11 residues. Germline loops: CDR1 ENHRY, CDR2 SYGVKD. The V and J ends lost 6 bases and 5 bases respectively, with 7 bases between them.

This clonotype was seen ten or more times. The rearrangement links TRBV6-1 to TRBJ1-5; D ambiguous. This CDR3 is built from 16 residues. The V gene's germline CDR1 is MNHNS and CDR2 SASEGT. The V end was cut by 6 bases, the J end by 7 bases, with 22 bases between. The CDR3 DNA reads as TGTGCCAGCAGAGCTATGAAAGGCGTGGGTATCCAGCCCCAGCATTTT. The encoded protein is CASRAMKGVGIQPQHF.